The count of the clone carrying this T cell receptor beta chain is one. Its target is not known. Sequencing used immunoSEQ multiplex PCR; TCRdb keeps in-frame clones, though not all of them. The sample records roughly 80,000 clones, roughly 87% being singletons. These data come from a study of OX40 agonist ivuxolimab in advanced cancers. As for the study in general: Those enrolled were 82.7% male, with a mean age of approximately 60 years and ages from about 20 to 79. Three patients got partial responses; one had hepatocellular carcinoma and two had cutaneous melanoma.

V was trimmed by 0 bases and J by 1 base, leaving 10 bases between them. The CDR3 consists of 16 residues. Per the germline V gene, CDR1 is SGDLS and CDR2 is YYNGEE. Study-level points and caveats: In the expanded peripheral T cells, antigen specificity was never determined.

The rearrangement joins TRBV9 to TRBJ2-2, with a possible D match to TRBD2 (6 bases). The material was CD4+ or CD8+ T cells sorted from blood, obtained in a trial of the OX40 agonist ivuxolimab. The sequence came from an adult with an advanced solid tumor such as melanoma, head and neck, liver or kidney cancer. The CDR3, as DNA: TGTGCCAGCAGCGTAGGACTAGACGGGAACACCGGGGAGCTGTTTTTT. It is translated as CASSVGLDGNTGELFF. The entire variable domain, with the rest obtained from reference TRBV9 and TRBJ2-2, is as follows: DSGVTQTPKHLITATGQRVTLRCSPRSGDLSVYWYQQSLDQGLQFLIQYYNGEERAKGNILERFSAQQFPDLHSELNLSSLELGDSALYFCASSVGLDGNTGELFFGEGSRLTVL.